This is a list of T cell receptor beta chains from one sample in a study of control samples from healthy donors and cancer patients. Method: immunoSEQ multiplex PCR; TCRdb's copy keeps in-frame clones and lacks some. The sample has roughly 370,000 clones, 80% to 95% seen once. Sequenced: PBMCs. Every receptor here comes from a man aged 35 to 55 with head and neck cancer. Each CDR3 is given with its conserved first and last residue. The D gene is left open where the match is weak. The size field is filled for only some rows; it gives once, few, many or a size class.

DNA,CDR3,J,V,D,size
TGTGCCTGGAGTGAGCTTTTTGGACAGGTTGTGCATTTT,CAWSELFGQVVHF,TRBJ1-5,TRBV30,TRBD1,once
TGTGCCAGTAACCCCGAGGGGGGGCGAGGGGAGACCCAGTACTTC,CASNPEGGRGETQYF,TRBJ2-5,TRBV19,NA,NA
TGTGCCAGCTCGTCTACCGCGAGCTCCTACAATGAGCAGTTCTTC,CASSSTASSYNEQFF,TRBJ2-1,TRBV28,NA,NA
TGCGCCAGCAGTCCTGAGCGGGGACTTAGCACAGATACGCAGTATTTT,CASSPERGLSTDTQYF,TRBJ2-3,TRBV10-2,TRBD2,NA
TGTGCCAGTAGTATAGATGGGGGCGCGGATCAGCCCCAGCATTTT,CASSIDGGADQPQHF,TRBJ1-5,TRBV19,NA,NA
TGTGCCAGCAGTTACTCCAGAAATGAAAAACTGTTTTTT,CASSYSRNEKLFF,TRBJ1-4,TRBV6-5,NA,NA
TGCAGCGTTCGACAGGGAGAGGGGTATGGCTACACCTTC,CSVRQGEGYGYTF,TRBJ1-2,TRBV29-1,TRBD1,NA
TGTGCCAGCAGCTTAGAGCGGTTAGATACGCAGTATTTT,CASSLERLDTQYF,TRBJ2-3,TRBV7-3,NA,NA
TGTGCCAGCAGCGCCGACAGGGGTTATAAGCCCCAGCATTTT,CASSADRGYKPQHF,TRBJ1-5,TRBV7-2,TRBD1,NA
TGTGCCAGCAGTTATAGAGGGAGAGATGGCTACACCTTC,CASSYRGRDGYTF,TRBJ1-2,TRBV6-5,NA,NA
TGCGCCAGCAGCCCTGTCGGGGGGGGCACTGAAGCTTTCTTT,CASSPVGGGTEAFF,TRBJ1-1,TRBV4-3,NA,NA
TGTGCCAGTAGTAACCCCCCAGCGGGGCATTACGAGCAGTACTTC,CASSNPPAGHYEQYF,TRBJ2-7,TRBV19,TRBD2,NA
TGTGCCAGCTCACCTTCCGGATATTATAGTTCTCCACCCCTCCACTTT,CASSPSGYYSSPPLHF,TRBJ1-6,TRBV18,NA,NA
TGTGCTAGTGGTTCAGGGGGGGCGGCTTCACCCCTCCACTTT,CASGSGGAASPLHF,TRBJ1-6,TRBV12-5,TRBD1,NA
TGTGCCACCAGTGAACACGACAGGGGACAGCCCCAGCATTTT,CATSEHDRGQPQHF,TRBJ1-5,TRBV24-1,TRBD1,once
TGTGCCAGCAGCTCTGGGACTAGCGGGATTGGCACAGATACGCAGTATTTT,CASSSGTSGIGTDTQYF,TRBJ2-3,TRBV7-3,TRBD2,NA
TGTGCCAGCAGCCAGACACCGGGACAGGGGTCAGATACGCAGTATTTT,CASSQTPGQGSDTQYF,TRBJ2-3,TRBV3-1/TRBV3-2,TRBD1,NA
TGTGCCAGCAGCATTCGGACAGGGAGGCTCGTGGATACGCAGTATTTT,CASSIRTGRLVDTQYF,TRBJ2-3,TRBV5-6,TRBD1,NA
TGTGCCAGCAGCCAAACCCAGGGTGGCTACGAGCAGTACTTC,CASSQTQGGYEQYF,TRBJ2-7,TRBV3-1/TRBV3-2,NA,NA
TGCGCCAGCAGCTCAGGAATGGGCTACAATGAGCAGTTCTTC,CASSSGMGYNEQFF,TRBJ2-1,TRBV5-1,NA,NA
TGTGCCAGCAGCTTGGTTTGGGTTATCGGACAGGATGGCACAGATACGCAGTATTTT,CASSLVWVIGQDGTDTQYF,TRBJ2-3,TRBV5-6,TRBD1,NA
TGTGCCAGCAGTTTCGGCCAGGGCCGATCCTATGGCTACACCTTC,CASSFGQGRSYGYTF,TRBJ1-2,TRBV28,NA,NA
TGTGCCACCCTGACAGGGGGGTCCTACAATGAGCAGTTCTTC,CATLTGGSYNEQFF,TRBJ2-1,TRBV6-5,TRBD1,NA
TGCGCCAGCAGCCAACCCGACTACGAGCAGTACTTC,CASSQPDYEQYF,TRBJ2-7,TRBV4-1,NA,NA
TGTGCCAGCAGCTTAGGGGCAGGCTTTGAAACTGAAGCTTTCTTT,CASSLGAGFETEAFF,TRBJ1-1,TRBV7-9,NA,NA
TGTGCCAGCAGCTTAGAATTAGCGGGGGGTTACAATGAGCAGTTCTTC,CASSLELAGGYNEQFF,TRBJ2-1,TRBV7-8,TRBD2,NA
TGTGCCAGCAGCTTATTGGCCCCAAGGGGGCTCTACAATGAGCAGTTCTTC,CASSLLAPRGLYNEQFF,TRBJ2-1,TRBV7-3,TRBD1,NA
TGTGCCAGCAGCAAAAGTGGAAGGGAGATGAACACTGAAGCTTTCTTT,CASSKSGREMNTEAFF,TRBJ1-1,TRBV21-1,NA,NA
TGTGCCAGCAGCTTACTAGGGGAGGGGACTGAAGCTTTCTTT,CASSLLGEGTEAFF,TRBJ1-1,TRBV7-2,NA,NA
TGTGCCAGCAGCCCGTCGCACCAAGAGACCCAGTACTTC,CASSPSHQETQYF,TRBJ2-5,TRBV7-3,NA,once
TGTGCCAGCAGCTTATTCACGGCAGTGGGGAGCCATCAGCCCCAGCATTTT,CASSLFTAVGSHQPQHF,TRBJ1-5,TRBV7-8,NA,NA
TGTGCCAGCAGCGACAGCTCCTATAATTCACCCCTCCACTTT,CASSDSSYNSPLHF,TRBJ1-6,TRBV5-4,NA,NA
TGTGCCAGCAGCCCGGAGAACGGGGAGCTGTTTTTT,CASSPENGELFF,TRBJ2-2,TRBV7-3,NA,once
TGCGCCAGCAGCTTGGGCGGAACTACCGCCTACGAGCAGTACTTC,CASSLGGTTAYEQYF,TRBJ2-7,TRBV5-1,NA,NA
TGTGCCAGCAGCCAAGGGGCGAGCGAGCAGTACTTC,CASSQGASEQYF,TRBJ2-7,TRBV3-1/TRBV3-2,NA,NA
TGCGCCAGCAGGGACAGGGCCATGAACACTGAAGCTTTCTTT,CASRDRAMNTEAFF,TRBJ1-1,TRBV10-2,TRBD1,NA
TGTGCCAGCAGGTCTAAGGGCGGGAGCACAGATACGCAGTATTTT,CASRSKGGSTDTQYF,TRBJ2-3,TRBV4-2,NA,once
TGTGCCAGCAGCCCGGACGGGGTGCGGTCCTACGAGCAGTACTTC,CASSPDGVRSYEQYF,TRBJ2-7,TRBV7-2,NA,NA
TGTGCCAGCAGCCAAGGACCCGGACAGCAGATCTCCTACGAGCAGTACTTC,CASSQGPGQQISYEQYF,TRBJ2-7,TRBV4-2,NA,NA
TGTGCCAGCAGTTGGGGCGCCGACACCGGGGAGCTGTTTTTT,CASSWGADTGELFF,TRBJ2-2,TRBV9,NA,NA
TGTGCCAGCAGCGTGTCGACGGGGGGGATGGATGAGCAGTTCTTC,CASSVSTGGMDEQFF,TRBJ2-1,TRBV9,TRBD2,NA
TGTGCCAGTAGTATAAACGGGGACTTGCCTGAAGCTTTCTTT,CASSINGDLPEAFF,TRBJ1-1,TRBV19,NA,NA